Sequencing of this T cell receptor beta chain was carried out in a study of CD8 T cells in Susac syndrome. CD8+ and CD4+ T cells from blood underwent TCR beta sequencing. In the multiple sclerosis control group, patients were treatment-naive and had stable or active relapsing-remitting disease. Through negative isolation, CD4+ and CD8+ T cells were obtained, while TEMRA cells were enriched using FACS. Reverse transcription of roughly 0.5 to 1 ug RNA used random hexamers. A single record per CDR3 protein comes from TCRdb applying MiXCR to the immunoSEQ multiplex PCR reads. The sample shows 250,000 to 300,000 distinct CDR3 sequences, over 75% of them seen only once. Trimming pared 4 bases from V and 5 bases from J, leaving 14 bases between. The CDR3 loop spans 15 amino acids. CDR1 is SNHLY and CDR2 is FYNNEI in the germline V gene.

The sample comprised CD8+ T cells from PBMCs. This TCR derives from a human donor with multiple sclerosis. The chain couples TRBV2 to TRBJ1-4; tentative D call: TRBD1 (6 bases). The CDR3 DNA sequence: TGTGCCAGCAGTGCCCTCAGGGACATGAATGAAAAACTGTTTTTT. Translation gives CASSALRDMNEKLFF.